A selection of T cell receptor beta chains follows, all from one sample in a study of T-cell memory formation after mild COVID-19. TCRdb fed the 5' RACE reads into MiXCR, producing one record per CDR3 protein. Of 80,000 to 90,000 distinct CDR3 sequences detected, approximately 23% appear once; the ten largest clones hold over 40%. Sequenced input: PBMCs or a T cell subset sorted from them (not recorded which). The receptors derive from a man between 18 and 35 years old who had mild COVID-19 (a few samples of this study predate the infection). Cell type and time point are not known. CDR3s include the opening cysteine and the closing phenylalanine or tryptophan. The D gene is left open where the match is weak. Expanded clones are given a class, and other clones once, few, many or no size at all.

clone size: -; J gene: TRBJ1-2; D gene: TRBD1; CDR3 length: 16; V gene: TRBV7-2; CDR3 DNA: TGTGCCAGCAGCACCGGACAGGGGGCGCTTAACTATGGCTACACCTTC; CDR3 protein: CASSTGQGALNYGYTF
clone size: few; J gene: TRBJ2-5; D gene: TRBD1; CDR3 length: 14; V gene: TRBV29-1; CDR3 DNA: TGCAGCGTTGAGAACCGGGACAGGGTTCAGACCCAGTACTTC; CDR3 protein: CSVENRDRVQTQYF
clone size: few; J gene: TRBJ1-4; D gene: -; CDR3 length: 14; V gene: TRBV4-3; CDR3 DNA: TGCGCCAGCAGCCTGACGGATACTAATGAAAAACTGTTTTTT; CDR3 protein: CASSLTDTNEKLFF
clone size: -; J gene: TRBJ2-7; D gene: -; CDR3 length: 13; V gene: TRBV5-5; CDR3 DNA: TGTGCCAGCAGCCTCGACATCTCCTACGAGCAGTACTTC; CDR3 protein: CASSLDISYEQYF
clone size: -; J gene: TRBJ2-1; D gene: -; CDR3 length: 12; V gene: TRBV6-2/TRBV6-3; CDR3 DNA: TGTGCCAGCACCCACACAGGGCGAGAGCAGTTCTTC; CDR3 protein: CASTHTGREQFF
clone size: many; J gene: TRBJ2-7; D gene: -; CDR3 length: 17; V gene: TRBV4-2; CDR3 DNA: TGTGCCAGCAGCCAAGAATACGCACCCTCTCTTTCCTACGAGCAGTACTTC; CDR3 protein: CASSQEYAPSLSYEQYF
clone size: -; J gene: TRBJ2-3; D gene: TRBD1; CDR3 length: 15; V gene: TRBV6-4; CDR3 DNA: TGTGCCAGCAGTGACTCTCAGGGGGCAACAGATACGCAGTATTTT; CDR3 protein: CASSDSQGATDTQYF
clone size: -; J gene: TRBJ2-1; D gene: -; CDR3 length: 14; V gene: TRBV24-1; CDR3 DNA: TGTGCCACCAGAACAAACAGGGAGCAGGGTGAGCAGTTCTTC; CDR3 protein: CATRTNREQGEQFF
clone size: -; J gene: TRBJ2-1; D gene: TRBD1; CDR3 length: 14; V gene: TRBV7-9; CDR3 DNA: TGTGCCAGCAGCTCCGGACAGGGGAACAATGAGCAGTTCTTC; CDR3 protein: CASSSGQGNNEQFF
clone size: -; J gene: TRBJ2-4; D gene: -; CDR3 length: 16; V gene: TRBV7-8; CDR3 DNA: TGTGCCAGCAGCTTCGGCCTCGGACAAGAAAAAAACATTCAGTACTTC; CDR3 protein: CASSFGLGQEKNIQYF
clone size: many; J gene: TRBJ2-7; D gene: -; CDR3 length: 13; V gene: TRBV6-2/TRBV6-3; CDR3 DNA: TGTGCCAGCAGTTACGCCGGACCCTACGAGCAGTACTTC; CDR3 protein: CASSYAGPYEQYF
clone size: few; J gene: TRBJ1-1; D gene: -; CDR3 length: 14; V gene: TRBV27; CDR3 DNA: TGTGCCAGCAGCCGGGACACTGGGCGCTCTGAAGCTTTCTTT; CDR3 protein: CASSRDTGRSEAFF
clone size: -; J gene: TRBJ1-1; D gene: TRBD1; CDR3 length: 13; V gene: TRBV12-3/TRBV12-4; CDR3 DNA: TGTGCCAGCCGACAGGGGAGGGAGACTGAAGCTTTCTTT; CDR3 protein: CASRQGRETEAFF
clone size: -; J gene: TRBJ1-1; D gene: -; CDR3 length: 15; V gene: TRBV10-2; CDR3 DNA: TGCGCCAGCAGTGAAAGCGGCGGGGGCTCCACTGAAGCTTTCTTT; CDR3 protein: CASSESGGGSTEAFF
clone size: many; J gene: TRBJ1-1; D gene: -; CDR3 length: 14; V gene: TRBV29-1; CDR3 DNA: TGCAGCGTTGATACGACAGAGGGGAACACTGAAGCTTTCTTT; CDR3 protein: CSVDTTEGNTEAFF
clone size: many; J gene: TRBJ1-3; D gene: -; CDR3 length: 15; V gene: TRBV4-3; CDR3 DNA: TGCGCCAGCAGCCCGGGACTGAGCTCTGGAAACACCATATATTTT; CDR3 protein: CASSPGLSSGNTIYF
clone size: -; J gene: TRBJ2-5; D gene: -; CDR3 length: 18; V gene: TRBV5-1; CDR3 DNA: TGCGCCAGCAGACCCGCAGGTGACAGCCTGAAGTACCAAGAGACCCAGTACTTC; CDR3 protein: CASRPAGDSLKYQETQYF
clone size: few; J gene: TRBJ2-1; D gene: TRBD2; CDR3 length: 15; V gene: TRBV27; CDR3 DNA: TGTGCCAGCAGTTTACTAGCGGGGACTACCAATGAGCAGTTCTTC; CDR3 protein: CASSLLAGTTNEQFF
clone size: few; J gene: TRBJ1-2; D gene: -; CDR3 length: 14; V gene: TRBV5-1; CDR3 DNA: TGCGCCAGCAGCCCGACAGGATTTAACTATGGCTACACCTTC; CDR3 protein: CASSPTGFNYGYTF
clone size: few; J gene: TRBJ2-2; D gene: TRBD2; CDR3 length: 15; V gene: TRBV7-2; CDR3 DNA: TGTGCCAGCAGCCTCGGGACTAGCGGGGTCGGGGAGCTGTTTTTT; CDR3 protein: CASSLGTSGVGELFF
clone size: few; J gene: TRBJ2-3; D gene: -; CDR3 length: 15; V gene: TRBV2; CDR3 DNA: TGTGCCAGCAGTGAGTGGAGGGCTTCGACAGATACGCAGTATTTT; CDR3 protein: CASSEWRASTDTQYF
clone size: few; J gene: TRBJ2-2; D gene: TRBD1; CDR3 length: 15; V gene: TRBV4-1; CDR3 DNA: TGCGCCAGCAGCCAAGATGGGACAGGGCCCGGGGAGCTGTTTTTT; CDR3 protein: CASSQDGTGPGELFF
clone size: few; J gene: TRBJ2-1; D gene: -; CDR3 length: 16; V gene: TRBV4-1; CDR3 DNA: TGCGCCAGCAGCCAAGAGTCGGGACTTAACTACAATGAGCAGTTCTTC; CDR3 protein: CASSQESGLNYNEQFF
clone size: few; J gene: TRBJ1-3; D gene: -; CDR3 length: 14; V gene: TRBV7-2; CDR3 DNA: TGTGCCAGCAGCTCCTGGGCCAGTGGAAACACCATATATTTT; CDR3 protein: CASSSWASGNTIYF
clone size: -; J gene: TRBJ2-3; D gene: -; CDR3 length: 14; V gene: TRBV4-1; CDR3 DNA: TGCGCCAGCAGCCTTCGGACAGCCACAGATACGCAGTATTTT; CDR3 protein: CASSLRTATDTQYF
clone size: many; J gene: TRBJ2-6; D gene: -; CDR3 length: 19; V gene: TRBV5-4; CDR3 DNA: TGTGCCAGCAGCTCGGCAGAGTACGTCCTTAACTCTGGGGCCAACGTCCTGACTTTC; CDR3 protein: CASSSAEYVLNSGANVLTF
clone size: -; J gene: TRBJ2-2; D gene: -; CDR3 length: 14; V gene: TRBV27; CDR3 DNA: TGTGCCAGCAGACACGGACGGAACACCGGGGAGCTGTTTTTT; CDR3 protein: CASRHGRNTGELFF
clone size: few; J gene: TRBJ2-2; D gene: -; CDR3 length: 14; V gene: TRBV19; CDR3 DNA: TGTGCCAGTAGTATCGGCACGGACACCGGGGAGCTGTTTTTT; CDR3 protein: CASSIGTDTGELFF
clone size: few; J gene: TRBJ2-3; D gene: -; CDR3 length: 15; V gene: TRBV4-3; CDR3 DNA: TGCGCCAGCAGCCCGGACGGATGGGACACAGATACGCAGTATTTT; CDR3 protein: CASSPDGWDTDTQYF
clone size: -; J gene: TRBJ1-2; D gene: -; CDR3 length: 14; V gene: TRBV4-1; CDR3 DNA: TGCGCCAGCAGCCAAGATGGGCCAGCCTATGGCTACACCTTC; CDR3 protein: CASSQDGPAYGYTF
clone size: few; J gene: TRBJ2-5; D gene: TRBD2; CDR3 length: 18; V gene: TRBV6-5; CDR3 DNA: TGTGCCAGCAGTCGCAGCGCTGTGGTAGCGGGAGGGTATGAGACCCAGTACTTC; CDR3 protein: CASSRSAVVAGGYETQYF